This entry lists 21 T cell receptor beta chains sequenced from one sample in a study of Ad26.COV2.S vaccination and SARS-CoV-2 variants. Treatment given: about 20 received Ad26.COV2.S at low or high dose, single or two shots; 5 received placebo; per-sample allocation not given. Specimens were obtained on day 63 following the first vaccine or placebo injection. Generated by immunoSEQ multiplex PCR, the TCRdb table keeps only in-frame clones and is missing some. This sample has about 480,000 clones, with around 88% found just once. The sequencing here drew on peripheral blood, taken in a trial of Ad26.COV2.S vaccine versus placebo. These receptor sequences come from a person between 18 and 65 years old who received the Ad26.COV2.S COVID-19 vaccine or a placebo.

The rearrangement uses TRBV11-2 and TRBJ2-7; D not certain. Germline V gene data show CDR1 as SGHAT and CDR2 as FQNNGV. The CDR3 contains 15 residues. The germline V and J ends were trimmed by 4 bases and 9 bases, with 22 bases remaining between them. This CDR3 reads CASSSVPRATVRQYF. DNA of the CDR3: TGTGCCAGCAGCTCTGTCCCACGGGCCACAGTGCGGCAGTACTTC.

The chain employs TRBV2 and TRBJ2-2, with TRBD1 matching 10 bases. The CDR3 totals 14 residues. Unmatched junction bases numbered 1, after V lost 6 bases and J lost 3 bases. Germline-derived CDR1 and CDR2 are SNHLY and FYNNEI. CDR3: CASRGTGDTGELFF. The CDR3 DNA reads TGTGCCAGCAGGGGGACAGGGGACACCGGGGAGCTGTTTTTT.

The chain employs TRBV19 and TRBJ1-4; D call uncertain. Deletions cut 5 bases from V and 7 bases from J, with 11 bases between. CDR3 size: 13 residues. The V gene's germline CDR1 is LNHDA and CDR2 SQIVND (reference sequence). The chain's CDR3 is CASSVKMREKLFF. The CDR3 DNA sequence: TGTGCCAGTAGTGTCAAGATGCGTGAAAAACTGTTTTTT.

V gene TRBV10-3 combines with J gene TRBJ1-3; 10 bases are a match to TRBD1. Trimming removed 2 bases from V and 0 bases from J; junction bases left unmatched: 1. Germline CDR1 and CDR2: ENHRY and SYGVKD. This CDR3 is built from 16 residues. CDR3 region: CAISERTGGSGNTIYF. The CDR3 DNA follows: TGTGCCATCAGTGAGCGGACAGGGGGCTCTGGAAACACCATATATTTT.

The sample holds one count of this clone. The chain links TRBV28 to TRBJ2-5; D might be TRBD1 (7 bases). Germline V gene data show CDR1 as MDHEN and CDR2 as SYDVKM. CDR3 length equals 16 residues. The V and J ends lost 2 bases and 5 bases respectively, with 18 bases between them. The CDR3 sequence is CASSLGAQGGRETQYF. The CDR3 DNA reads as TGTGCCAGCAGTTTAGGAGCGCAGGGGGGCCGGGAGACCCAGTACTTC.

This rearrangement joins TRBV11-2 to TRBJ1-5; D possibly corresponds to TRBD1 (6 bases). V was cut by 4 bases and J by 4 bases, with 8 bases left in between. The CDR3 length is 13 residues. Germline values: CDR1 SGHAT, CDR2 FQNNGV. CDR3 in DNA: TGTGCCAGCAGCTCGGACAGAAATCAGCCCCAGCATTTT. Residues: CASSSDRNQPQHF.

This clone was counted a single time. The chain is built from TRBV20-1 and TRBJ2-7; D is unclear. The CDR3 spans 10 residues. With 6 bases removed from V and 2 bases from J, the gap between germline ends came to 5 bases. Germline lookup yields CDR1 DFQATT and CDR2 SNEGSKA (reference sequence). The CDR3 here is CSAPAYEQYF. DNA for the CDR3: TGCAGTGCCCCAGCCTACGAGCAGTACTTC.

Only one count was recorded for this clone. This sequence joins TRBV19 and TRBJ2-1; 9 nucleotides match TRBD1. V gave up 6 bases and J gave up 6 bases; unmatched junction bases: 6. The CDR3 consists of 14 residues. Germline V gene sequence: CDR1 LNHDA, CDR2 SQIVND (reference sequence). The CDR3 loop is CASRTGGDGNEQFF. The CDR3 DNA sequence: TGTGCCAGTAGGACAGGGGGGGATGGCAATGAGCAGTTCTTC.

The rearrangement links TRBV7-2 to TRBJ1-1, with D perhaps TRBD1 (5 bases). The germline V gene encodes CDR1 SGHTA and CDR2 FQGNSA. Trimming took off 1 base at V and 7 bases at J, with 13 bases between the two ends. There are 14 residues in the CDR3. The CDR3 DNA follows: TGTGCCAGCAGCTTAGTTCGGGGCCAGGGTGAAGCTTTCTTT. It yields the protein CASSLVRGQGEAFF.

This clone has just one count. The gene calls are TRBV3-1 (or the pseudogene TRBV3-2) and TRBJ2-3; 9 bases are a match to TRBD2. The CDR3 covers 18 residues. Germline loops: CDR1 LGHDT, CDR2 YNNKEL (reference sequence). The J segment lost 1 base and the V segment lost 0 bases, leaving 8 bases of the junction unmatched. CDR3 nucleotides: TGTGCCAGCAGCCAAGATGGTGGGGCGGGAGGGCGCACAGATACGCAGTATTTT. Protein: CASSQDGGAGGRTDTQYF.

V usage is TRBV3-1 (or the pseudogene TRBV3-2) and J usage is TRBJ2-7; 7 bases line up with TRBD1. The germline V gene has CDR1 LGHDT and CDR2 YNNKEL (reference sequence). The trim removed 10 bases at V and 4 bases at J, leaving 10 bases unmatched. The CDR3 totals 13 residues. The CDR3 DNA reads TGTGCCAAAAAACCGGGACAGAGGTACGAGCAGTACTTC. Translation gives CAKKPGQRYEQYF.

V and J are TRBV11-1 and TRBJ2-7; D not certain. The CDR3 covers 13 residues. Germline CDR1 and CDR2: SGHAT and FQDESV (reference sequence). V shed 2 bases and J shed 7 bases, with 12 bases lying between them. In DNA, the CDR3 is TGTGCCAGCAGCTTAAGGCGGATCAATGAGCAGTACTTC. This gives the protein CASSLRRINEQYF.

The CDR3 DNA is TGTGCCAGCAGTCCAGCGGGAGACGGCTCCTACGAGCAGTACTTC. It specifies CASSPAGDGSYEQYF. The chain links TRBV6-5 to TRBJ2-7, with TRBD2 identical over 8 bases. Germline CDR1 MNHEY, CDR2 SVGAGI. The CDR3 loop spans 15 amino acids. J lost 0 bases, V lost 5 bases, and 6 bases had no gene match.

Comments on this clone: Other nucleotide sequences from this sample produce the same CDR3. The chain couples TRBV30 to TRBJ1-2; 9 bases map to TRBD1. The V segment lost 4 bases and the J segment 4 bases; nucleotides outside the gene matches: 1. The CDR3 spans 12 residues. CDR1 and CDR2 (germline): GTSNPN, SVGIG (reference sequence). CDR3 DNA: TGTGCCTGGACGACAGGGGGCTATGGCTACACCTTC. Translated, it gives CAWTTGGYGYTF.

The V call is TRBV19, the J call TRBJ2-1, with D hard to call. Trimming took 5 bases from V and 8 from J, leaving 10 bases between them. This CDR3 is built from 12 residues. Germline-derived CDR1 and CDR2 are LNHDA and SQIVND (reference sequence). The CDR3: CASSFPRDEQFF. The CDR3 region has the DNA TGTGCCAGTAGTTTCCCTAGGGATGAGCAGTTCTTC.

The chain recombines TRBV25-1 with TRBJ1-1; 8 nucleotides line up with TRBD1. The CDR3 sequence is 13 residues long. CDR1 is MGHDK, CDR2 SYGVNS, per germline. V trimming: 7 bases; J trimming: 6 bases; junction bases outside the gene matches: 7. For the CDR3, the DNA is TGTGCCAGCACCAGGGGGCGCGGGGCTGAAGCTTTCTTT. It is translated as CASTRGRGAEAFF.

This clone was counted only a few times. One junction end disagrees with the germline gene, perhaps due to a read error. This rearrangement joins TRBV2 to TRBJ2-7, with D perhaps matching TRBD1 (5 bases). CDR3 length: 11 residues. Germline V gives CDR1 SNHLY, CDR2 FYNNEI. This chain's CDR3 is CASSVWSGQIF. The CDR3 DNA is TGTGCCAGCAGTGTGTGGTCAGGGCAGATCTTC.

The chain carries TRBV18 and TRBJ2-1; 11 nucleotides line up with TRBD1. CDR3 size: 16 residues. Looked up from germline, CDR1 is KGHSH and CDR2 is LQKENI. V dropped 3 bases and J dropped 7; count of bases not matched to a gene: 8. The CDR3 nucleotides read TGTGCCAGCTCACCCGCCGGGACAGGGGGTTTGAATGAGCAGTTCTTC. The encoded protein is CASSPAGTGGLNEQFF.

The V gene is TRBV27, the J gene TRBJ2-3, with 9 bases fitting TRBD2. This CDR3 region has 15 residues. V was pared by 4 bases and J by 3 bases, with 5 bases of the junction left unmatched. CDR1 MNHEY and CDR2 SMNVEV come from the germline V gene (reference sequence). The CDR3 protein is CASSSLAGVTDTQYF. Written as DNA, the CDR3 is TGTGCCAGCAGTTCATTAGCGGGGGTAACAGATACGCAGTATTTT.

A remark on this clone: Other DNA sequences within the sample encode an identical CDR3. This chain uses TRBV28 with TRBJ1-1, with D possibly being TRBD1 (5 bases). The CDR3 is 14 residues long. Per the germline V gene, CDR1 is MDHEN and CDR2 is SYDVKM. The V and J ends lost 5 bases and 2 bases respectively, with 12 bases between them. The CDR3 DNA follows: TGTGCCAGCAGTCCCCCGACAGCCAACACTGAAGCTTTCTTT. Translated: CASSPPTANTEAFF.

The chain employs TRBV7-2 and TRBJ2-2; D unresolved. Trimming shortened V by 4 bases and J by 5 bases, and 8 bases separated the two germline ends. Germline values: CDR1 SGHTA, CDR2 FQGNSA. The CDR3 loop spans 13 amino acids. The CDR3 region is CASSSAVTGELFF. CDR3 in DNA: TGTGCCAGCAGCTCCGCTGTTACCGGGGAGCTGTTTTTT.